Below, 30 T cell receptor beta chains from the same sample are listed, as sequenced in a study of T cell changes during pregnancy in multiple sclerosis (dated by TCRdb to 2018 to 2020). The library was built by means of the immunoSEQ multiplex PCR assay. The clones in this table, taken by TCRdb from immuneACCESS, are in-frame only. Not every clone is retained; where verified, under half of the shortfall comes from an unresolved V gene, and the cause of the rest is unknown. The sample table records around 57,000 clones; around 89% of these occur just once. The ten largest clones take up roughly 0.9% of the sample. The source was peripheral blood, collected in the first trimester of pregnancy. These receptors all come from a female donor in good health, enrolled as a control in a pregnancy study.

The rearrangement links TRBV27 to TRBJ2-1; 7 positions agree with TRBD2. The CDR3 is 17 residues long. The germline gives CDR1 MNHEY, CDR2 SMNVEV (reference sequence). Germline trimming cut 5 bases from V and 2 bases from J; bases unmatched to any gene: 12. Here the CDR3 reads CASSQRLAPVPYNEQFF. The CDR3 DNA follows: TGTGCCAGCAGTCAACGACTAGCTCCAGTCCCCTACAATGAGCAGTTCTTC.

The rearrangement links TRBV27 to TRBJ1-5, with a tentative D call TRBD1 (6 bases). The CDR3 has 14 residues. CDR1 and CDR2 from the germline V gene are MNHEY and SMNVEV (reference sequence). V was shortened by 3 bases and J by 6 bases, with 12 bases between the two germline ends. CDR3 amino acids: CASSFRQGSQPQHF. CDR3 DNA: TGTGCCAGCAGTTTTCGGCAGGGGAGTCAGCCCCAGCATTTT.

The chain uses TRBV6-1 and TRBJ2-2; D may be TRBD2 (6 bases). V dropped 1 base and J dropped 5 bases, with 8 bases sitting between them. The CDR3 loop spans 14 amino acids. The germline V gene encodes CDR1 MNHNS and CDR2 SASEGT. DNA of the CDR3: TGTGCCAGCAGTGAAGGGGGGAGGACCGGGGAGCTGTTTTTT. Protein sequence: CASSEGGRTGELFF.

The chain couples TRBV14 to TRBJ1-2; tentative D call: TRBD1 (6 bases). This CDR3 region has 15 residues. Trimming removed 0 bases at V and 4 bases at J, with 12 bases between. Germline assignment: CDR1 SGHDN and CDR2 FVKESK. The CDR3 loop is CASSQEIGQSYGYTF. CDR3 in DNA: TGTGCCAGCAGCCAAGAGATCGGACAGTCCTATGGCTACACCTTC.

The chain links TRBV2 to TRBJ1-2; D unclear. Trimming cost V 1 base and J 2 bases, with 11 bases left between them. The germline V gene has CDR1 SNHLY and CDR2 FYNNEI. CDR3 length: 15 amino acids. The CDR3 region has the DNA TGTGCCAGCAGTGAAGGGCGGGGTCGCAACTATGGCTACACCTTC. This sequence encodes CASSEGRGRNYGYTF.

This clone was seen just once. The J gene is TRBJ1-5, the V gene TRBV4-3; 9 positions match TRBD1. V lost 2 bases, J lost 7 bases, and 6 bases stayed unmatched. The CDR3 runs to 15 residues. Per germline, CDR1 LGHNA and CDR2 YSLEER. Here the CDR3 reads CASSQLLQGAQPQHF. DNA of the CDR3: TGCGCCAGCAGCCAACTTTTACAGGGGGCCCAGCCCCAGCATTTT.

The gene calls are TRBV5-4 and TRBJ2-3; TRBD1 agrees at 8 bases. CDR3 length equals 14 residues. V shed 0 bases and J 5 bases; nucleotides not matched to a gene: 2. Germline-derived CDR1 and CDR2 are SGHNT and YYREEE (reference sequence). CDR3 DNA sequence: TGTGCCAGCAGCTTGGTACAGGGGGAAGATACGCAGTATTTT. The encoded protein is CASSLVQGEDTQYF.

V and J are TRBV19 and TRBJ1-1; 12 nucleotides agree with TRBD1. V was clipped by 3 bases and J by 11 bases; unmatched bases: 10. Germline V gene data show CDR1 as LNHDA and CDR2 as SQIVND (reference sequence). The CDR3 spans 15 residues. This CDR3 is CASSIGGTGGVRAFF. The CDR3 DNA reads TGTGCCAGTAGTATCGGCGGGACAGGGGGCGTTCGCGCTTTCTTT.

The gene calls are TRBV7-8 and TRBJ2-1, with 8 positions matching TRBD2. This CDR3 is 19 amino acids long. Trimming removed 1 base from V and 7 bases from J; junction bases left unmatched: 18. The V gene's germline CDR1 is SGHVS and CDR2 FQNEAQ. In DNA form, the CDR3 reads TGTGCCAGCAGCTTAGGGTTTAGCGGGGATCTGTTTTCGGGGAATGAGCAGTTCTTC. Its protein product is CASSLGFSGDLFSGNEQFF.

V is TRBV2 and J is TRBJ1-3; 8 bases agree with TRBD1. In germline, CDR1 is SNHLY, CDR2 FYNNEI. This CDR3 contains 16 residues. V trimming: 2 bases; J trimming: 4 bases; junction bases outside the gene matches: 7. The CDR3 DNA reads TGTGCCAGCAGTGAAATTAGGACAGGGCTAGGAAACACCATATATTTT. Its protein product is CASSEIRTGLGNTIYF.

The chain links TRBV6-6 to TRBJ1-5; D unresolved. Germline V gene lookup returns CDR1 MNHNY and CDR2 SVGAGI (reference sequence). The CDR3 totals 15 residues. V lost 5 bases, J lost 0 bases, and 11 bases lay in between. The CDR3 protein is CASSPRGSSNQPQHF. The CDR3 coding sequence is TGTGCCAGCAGTCCCCGGGGTTCTAGCAATCAGCCCCAGCATTTT.

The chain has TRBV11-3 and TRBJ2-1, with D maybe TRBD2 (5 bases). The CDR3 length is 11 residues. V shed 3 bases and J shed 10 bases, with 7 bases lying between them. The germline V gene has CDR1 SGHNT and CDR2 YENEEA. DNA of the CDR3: TGTGCCAGCAGCTTCAGCGGAGAGCAGTTCTTC. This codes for CASSFSGEQFF. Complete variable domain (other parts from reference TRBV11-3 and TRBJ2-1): EAGVVQSPRYKIIEKKQPVAFWCNPISGHNTLYWYLQNLGQGPELLIRYENEEAVDDSQLPKDRFSAERLKGVDSTLKIQPAELGDSAVYLCASSFSGEQFFGPGTRLTVL.

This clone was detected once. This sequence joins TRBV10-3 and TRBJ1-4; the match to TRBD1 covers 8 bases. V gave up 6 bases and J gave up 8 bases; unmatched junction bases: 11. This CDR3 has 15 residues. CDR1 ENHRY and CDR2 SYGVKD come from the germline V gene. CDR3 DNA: TGTGCCATCAGGGGGGGCAGGGGGCTCGAGGAAAAACTGTTTTTT. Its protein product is CAIRGGRGLEEKLFF.

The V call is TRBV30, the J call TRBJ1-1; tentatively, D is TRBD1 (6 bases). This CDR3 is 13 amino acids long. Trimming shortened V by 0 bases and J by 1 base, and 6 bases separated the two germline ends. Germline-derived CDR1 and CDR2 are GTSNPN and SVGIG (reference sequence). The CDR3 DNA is TGTGCCTGGAGTGTAGGGGGGAACACTGAAGCTTTCTTT. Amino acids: CAWSVGGNTEAFF. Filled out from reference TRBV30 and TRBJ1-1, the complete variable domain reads SQTIHQWPATLVQPVGSPLSLECTVEGTSNPNLYWYRQAAGRGLQLLFYSVGIGQISSEVPQNLSASRPQDRQFILSSKKLLLSDSGFYLCAWSVGGNTEAFFGQGTRLTVV.

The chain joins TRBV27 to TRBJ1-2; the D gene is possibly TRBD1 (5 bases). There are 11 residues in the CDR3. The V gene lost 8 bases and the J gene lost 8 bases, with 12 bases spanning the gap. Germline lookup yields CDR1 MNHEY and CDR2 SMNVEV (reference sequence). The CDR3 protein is CASSGGWGYTF. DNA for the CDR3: TGTGCCAGCTCCGGGGGATGGGGCTACACCTTC.

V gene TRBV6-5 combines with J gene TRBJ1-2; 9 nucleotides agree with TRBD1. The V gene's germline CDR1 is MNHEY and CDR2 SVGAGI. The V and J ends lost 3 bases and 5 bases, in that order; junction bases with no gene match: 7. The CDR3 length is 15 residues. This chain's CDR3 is CASSYTGTGLYGYTF. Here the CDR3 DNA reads TGTGCCAGCAGTTATACCGGGACAGGGCTATATGGCTACACCTTC.

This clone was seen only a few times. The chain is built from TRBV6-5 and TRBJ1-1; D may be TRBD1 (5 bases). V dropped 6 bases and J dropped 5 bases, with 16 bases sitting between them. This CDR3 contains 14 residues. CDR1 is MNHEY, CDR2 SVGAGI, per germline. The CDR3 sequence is CASSYGALGTEAFF. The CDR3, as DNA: TGTGCCAGCAGCTATGGGGCATTGGGAACTGAAGCTTTCTTT.

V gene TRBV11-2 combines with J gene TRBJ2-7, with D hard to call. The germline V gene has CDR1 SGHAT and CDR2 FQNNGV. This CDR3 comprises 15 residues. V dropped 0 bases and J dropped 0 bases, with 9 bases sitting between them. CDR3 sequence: CASSLEVPRSYEQYF. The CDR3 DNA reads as TGTGCCAGCAGCTTAGAGGTGCCGCGCTCCTACGAGCAGTACTTC.

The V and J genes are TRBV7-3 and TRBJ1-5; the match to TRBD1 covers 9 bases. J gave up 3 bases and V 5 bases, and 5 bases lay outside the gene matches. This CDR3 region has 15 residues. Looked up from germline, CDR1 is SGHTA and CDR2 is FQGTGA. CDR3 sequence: CASSPTGGVNQPQHF. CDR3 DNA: TGTGCCAGCAGCCCTACAGGGGGCGTCAATCAGCCCCAGCATTTT. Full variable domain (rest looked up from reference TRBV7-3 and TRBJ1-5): GAGVSQTPSNKVTEKGKYVELRCDPISGHTALYWYRQSLGQGPEFLIYFQGTGAADDSGLPNDRFFAVRPEGSVSTLKIQRTERGDSAVYLCASSPTGGVNQPQHFGDGTRLSIL.

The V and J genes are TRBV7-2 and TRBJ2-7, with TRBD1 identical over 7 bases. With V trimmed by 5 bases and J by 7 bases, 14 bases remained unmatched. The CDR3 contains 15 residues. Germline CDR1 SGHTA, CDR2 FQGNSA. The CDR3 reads CASSTGITGVVEQYF. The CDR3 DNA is TGTGCCAGCAGCACAGGAATAACAGGGGTTGTAGAGCAGTACTTC.

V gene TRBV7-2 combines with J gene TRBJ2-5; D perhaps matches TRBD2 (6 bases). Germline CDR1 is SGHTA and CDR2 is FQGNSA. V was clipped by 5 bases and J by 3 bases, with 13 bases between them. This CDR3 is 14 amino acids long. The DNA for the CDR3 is TGTGCCAGCAGCCGTCGTAGCGGAGAAGAGACCCAGTACTTC. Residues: CASSRRSGEETQYF.

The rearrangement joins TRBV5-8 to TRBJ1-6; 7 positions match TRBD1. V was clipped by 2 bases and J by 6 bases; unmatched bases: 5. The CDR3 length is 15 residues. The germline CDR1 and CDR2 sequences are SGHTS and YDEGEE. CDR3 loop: CASSFGNRGNSPLHF. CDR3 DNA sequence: TGTGCCAGCAGCTTCGGCAACAGGGGTAATTCACCCCTCCACTTT.

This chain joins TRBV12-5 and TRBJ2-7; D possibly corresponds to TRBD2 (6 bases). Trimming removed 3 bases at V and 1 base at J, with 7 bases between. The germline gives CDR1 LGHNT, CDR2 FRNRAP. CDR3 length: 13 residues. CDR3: CASGFGGSYEQYF. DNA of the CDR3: TGTGCTAGTGGTTTCGGGGGTTCCTACGAGCAGTACTTC. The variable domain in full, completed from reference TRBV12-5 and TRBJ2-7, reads DARVTQTPRHKVTEMGQEVTMRCQPILGHNTVFWYRQTMMQGLELLAYFRNRAPLDDSGMPKDRFSAEMPDATLATLKIQPSEPRDSAVYFCASGFGGSYEQYFGPGTRLTVT.

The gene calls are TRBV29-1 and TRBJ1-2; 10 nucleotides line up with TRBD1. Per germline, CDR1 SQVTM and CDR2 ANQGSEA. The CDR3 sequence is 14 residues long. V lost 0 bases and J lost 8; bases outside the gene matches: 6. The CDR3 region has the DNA TGCAGCGTTGAAGATGACGACAGGGGGCGCGGCTACACCTTC. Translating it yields CSVEDDDRGRGYTF. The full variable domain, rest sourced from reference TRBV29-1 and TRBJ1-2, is SAVISQKPSRDICQRGTSLTIQCQVDSQVTMMFWYRQQPGQSLTLIATANQGSEATYESGFVIDKFPISRPNLTFSTLTVSNMSPEDSSIYLCSVEDDDRGRGYTFGSGTRLTVV.

CDR3 sequence: CASSLEDRVYEQYF. Here the CDR3 DNA reads TGTGCCAGCAGCTTAGAGGACAGGGTATACGAGCAGTACTTC. This rearrangement joins TRBV7-6 to TRBJ2-7; TRBD1 aligns across 8 bases. V dropped 1 base and J dropped 4; count of bases not matched to a gene: 3. Germline lookup yields CDR1 SGHVS and CDR2 FNYEAQ. The CDR3 loop spans 14 amino acids.

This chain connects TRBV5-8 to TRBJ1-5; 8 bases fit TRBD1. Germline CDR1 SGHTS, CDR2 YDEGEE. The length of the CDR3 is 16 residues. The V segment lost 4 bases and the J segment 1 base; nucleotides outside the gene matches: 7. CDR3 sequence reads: CASSRQGRRSNQPQHF. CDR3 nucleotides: TGTGCCAGCAGCCGACAGGGGAGACGGAGCAATCAGCCCCAGCATTTT. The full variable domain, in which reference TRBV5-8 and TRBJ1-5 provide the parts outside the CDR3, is EAGVTQSPTHLIKTRGQQATLRCSPISGHTSVYWYQQALGLGLQFLLWYDEGEERNRGNFPPRFSGRQFPNYSSELNVNALELEDSALYLCASSRQGRRSNQPQHFGDGTRLSIL.

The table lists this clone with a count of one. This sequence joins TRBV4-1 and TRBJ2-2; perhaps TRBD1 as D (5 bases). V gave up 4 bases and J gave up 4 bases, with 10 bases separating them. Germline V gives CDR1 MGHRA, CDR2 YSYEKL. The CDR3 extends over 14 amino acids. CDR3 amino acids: CASSPDRLTGELFF. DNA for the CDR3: TGCGCCAGCAGCCCCGACAGACTCACCGGGGAGCTGTTTTTT.

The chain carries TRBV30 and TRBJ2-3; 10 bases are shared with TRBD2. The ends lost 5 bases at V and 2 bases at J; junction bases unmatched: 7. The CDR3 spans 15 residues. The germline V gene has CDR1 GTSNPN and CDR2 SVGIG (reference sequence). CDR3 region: CAWAGSGGATDTQYF. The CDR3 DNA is TGTGCCTGGGCAGGAAGCGGGGGGGCCACAGATACGCAGTATTTT. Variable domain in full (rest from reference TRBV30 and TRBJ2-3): SQTIHQWPATLVQPVGSPLSLECTVEGTSNPNLYWYRQAAGRGLQLLFYSVGIGQISSEVPQNLSASRPQDRQFILSSKKLLLSDSGFYLCAWAGSGGATDTQYFGPGTRLTVL.

CDR3 DNA sequence: TGCGCCAGCAGCCTGTGGATCGAACAGGGGGCTGGTTCCTACGAGCAGTACTTC. This sequence encodes CASSLWIEQGAGSYEQYF. The chain links TRBV5-1 to TRBJ2-7; 9 bases align to TRBD1. Germline V gene data show CDR1 as SGHRS and CDR2 as YFSETQ. CDR3 length: 18 residues. With V trimmed by 4 bases and J by 1 base, 15 bases remained unmatched.

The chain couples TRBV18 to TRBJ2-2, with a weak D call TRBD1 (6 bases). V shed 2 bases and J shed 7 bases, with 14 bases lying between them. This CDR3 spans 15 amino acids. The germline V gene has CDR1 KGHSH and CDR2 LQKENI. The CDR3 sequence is CASSPAQGRNGELFF. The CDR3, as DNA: TGTGCCAGCTCACCAGCACAGGGAAGGAACGGGGAGCTGTTTTTT.